A single sample is the source of the 14 T cell receptor beta chains below, sequenced in a study of regulatory dendritic cells for organ transplantation. Assay: immunoSEQ multiplex PCR; the TCRdb copy retains only in-frame clones and omits some. The sample records around 30,000 clones, 80% to 85% being singletons. The sequencing sample was made of naive CD4+ T cells from blood. Subset denoted: CD45RA+ naive T cells. These receptors all come from a human donor in good health.

This rearrangement joins TRBV5-4 to TRBJ2-1, with TRBD2 matching over 7 bases. The CDR3 has 15 residues. J gave up 7 bases and V 0 bases, and 7 bases lay outside the gene matches. Germline V CDR1 and CDR2: SGHNT, YYREEE (reference sequence). The CDR3 sequence: CASSLGVGRGNEQFF. The CDR3 bases are TGTGCCAGCAGCTTGGGTGTGGGGCGGGGGAATGAGCAGTTCTTC.

V and J are TRBV19 and TRBJ2-7; perhaps TRBD1 as D (6 bases). The CDR3 sequence is 15 residues long. V dropped 1 base and J dropped 5 bases, with 15 bases sitting between them. Germline V gene sequence: CDR1 LNHDA, CDR2 SQIVND (reference sequence). CDR3 bases: TGTGCCAGTAGTATAGCTTTCACAGGGTTCCACGAGCAGTACTTC. Protein sequence: CASSIAFTGFHEQYF.

This clone has more than one count but fewer than ten. The chain is built from TRBV11-3 and TRBJ2-7, with D tentatively TRBD2 (6 bases). Germline V gives CDR1 SGHNT, CDR2 YENEEA. V gave up 5 bases and J gave up 4 bases, with 12 bases separating them. There are 13 residues in the CDR3. The CDR3 DNA sequence: TGTGCCAGCAGCCGTGAGACTAGATACGAGCAGTACTTC. Amino acids: CASSRETRYEQYF.

This sequence joins TRBV10-3 and TRBJ2-3; the D gene is possibly TRBD2 (5 bases). The CDR3 is made up of 14 amino acids. Germline V lookup: CDR1 ENHRY, CDR2 SYGVKD. Deletions cut 8 bases from V and 0 bases from J, with 12 bases between. The CDR3 DNA reads as TGTGCCATCTCGCCCGGGGAGAGCACAGATACGCAGTATTTT. Amino acid sequence: CAISPGESTDTQYF.

This chain joins TRBV11-3 and TRBJ2-4, with 8 bases matching TRBD1. The J segment lost 5 bases and the V segment lost 5 bases, leaving 11 bases of the junction unmatched. Germline loops: CDR1 SGHNT, CDR2 YENEEA. This CDR3 comprises 16 residues. CDR3 protein: CASSDRQGSFENIQYF. CDR3 sequence (DNA): TGTGCCAGCAGCGATCGACAGGGGAGTTTCGAAAACATTCAGTACTTC.

The chain employs TRBV6-6 and TRBJ2-7; 12 nucleotides agree with TRBD1. The germline V gene encodes CDR1 MNHNY and CDR2 SVGAGI (reference sequence). This CDR3 has 15 residues. V dropped 6 bases and J dropped 4; count of bases not matched to a gene: 7. Here the CDR3 reads CASSQGQGALYEQYF. The CDR3 region has the DNA TGTGCCAGCAGCCAGGGACAGGGGGCATTATACGAGCAGTACTTC.

This clone occurred a few times. The chain is built from TRBV7-9 and TRBJ1-1; 11 bases align to TRBD1. Germline trimming cut 10 bases from V and 1 base from J; bases unmatched to any gene: 8. CDR1 SEHNR and CDR2 FQNEAQ come from the germline V gene (reference sequence). This CDR3 contains 15 residues. CDR3 DNA sequence: TGTGCCACAGGACAGGGGGCGACGGGGAACACTGAAGCTTTCTTT. It yields the protein CATGQGATGNTEAFF.

The chain is built from TRBV29-1 and TRBJ2-3; D is possibly TRBD1 (6 bases). V dropped 2 bases and J dropped 9 bases, with 15 bases sitting between them. The CDR3 is made up of 13 amino acids. In germline, CDR1 is SQVTM, CDR2 ANQGSEA. As DNA, the CDR3 is TGCAGCGTTGAACGTGACAGGAGAGGGACGCAGTATTTT. As protein: CSVERDRRGTQYF.

This sequence joins TRBV5-1 and TRBJ2-7; weak D call: TRBD2 (5 bases). The CDR3 loop spans 13 amino acids. V was shortened by 2 bases and J by 3 bases, with 9 bases between the two germline ends. CDR1 is SGHRS, CDR2 YFSETQ, per germline. Here the CDR3 reads CASSFERNYEQYF. The CDR3 DNA sequence: TGCGCCAGCAGCTTCGAGCGGAACTACGAGCAGTACTTC. Looking up the rest from reference TRBV5-1 and TRBJ2-7 gives the full variable domain: KAGVTQTPRYLIKTRGQQVTLSCSPISGHRSVSWYQQTPGQGLQFLFEYFSETQRNKGNFPGRFSGRQFSNSRSEMNVSTLELGDSALYLCASSFERNYEQYFGPGTRLTVT.

This clone came up a few times. This rearrangement joins TRBV7-2 to TRBJ1-6; 12 bases line up with TRBD1. The CDR3 length is 15 residues. V dropped 5 bases and J dropped 9; count of bases not matched to a gene: 5. Per the germline V gene, CDR1 is SGHTA and CDR2 is FQGNSA. This CDR3 is CASSPGTGGSSPLHF. CDR3 nucleotide sequence: TGTGCCAGCAGCCCCGGGACAGGGGGCAGTTCACCCCTCCACTTT.

The chain combines TRBV9 with TRBJ2-1, with 11 bases matching TRBD2. J gave up 7 bases and V 0 bases, and 3 bases lay outside the gene matches. This CDR3 contains 15 residues. Germline CDR1 SGDLS, CDR2 YYNGEE. The DNA for the CDR3 is TGTGCCAGCAGCGTAGTAGCGGGGGGGTTAAATGAGCAGTTCTTC. Residues: CASSVVAGGLNEQFF.

The rearrangement uses TRBV18 and TRBJ1-1, with a tentative D call TRBD1 (5 bases). The CDR3 length is 14 residues. The germline CDR1 and CDR2 sequences are KGHSH and LQKENI. V lost 0 bases, J lost 5 bases, and 10 bases lay in between. CDR3 coding DNA: TGTGCCAGCTCACCACCGGGGGGGTGGACTGAAGCTTTCTTT. It is translated as CASSPPGGWTEAFF.

The J gene is TRBJ2-5, the V gene TRBV21-1; the table's D call TRBD2 went unverified against the DNA. TRBV21-1 is a recognized pseudogene. This CDR3 is built from 16 residues. This chain's CDR3 is CASSLSGTLLAETQYF. The CDR3 DNA is TGTGCCAGCAGCCTTTCTGGGACTCTACTTGCGGAGACCCAGTACTTC.

The chain links TRBV5-1 to TRBJ1-6; 7 bases fit TRBD1. V trimming: 2 bases; J trimming: 7 bases; junction bases outside the gene matches: 9. In germline, CDR1 is SGHRS, CDR2 YFSETQ. This CDR3 has 16 residues. CDR3: CASSLGGQAGNSPLHF. DNA of the CDR3: TGCGCCAGCAGCTTAGGAGGACAGGCGGGGAATTCACCCCTCCACTTT. Looking up the rest from reference TRBV5-1 and TRBJ1-6 gives the full variable domain: KAGVTQTPRYLIKTRGQQVTLSCSPISGHRSVSWYQQTPGQGLQFLFEYFSETQRNKGNFPGRFSGRQFSNSRSEMNVSTLELGDSALYLCASSLGGQAGNSPLHFGNGTRLTVT.